Included here is one T cell receptor (beta chain) sequence, with context. Antigen unknown. The sample belongs to a study of identifying expanded T cells in peripheral blood. Broader study findings: About 1.2 clones differed between technical replicates, versus around 15 and 19 over time. Across healthy donors, higher total template counts meant significantly greater approximately two-week count variance.

Trimming took off 2 bases at V and 0 bases at J, with 16 bases between the two ends. The germline CDR1 and CDR2 sequences are KGHSH and LQKENI. The CDR3 has 17 residues. Collection occurred without any documented infections or immune events in donors. Using immunoSEQ multiplex PCR, the repertoire was profiled, and TCRdb retains in-frame clones only, with some absent. This table has over 90,000 clones, about 91% appearing once. Sequencing was done on a sample of blood. V gene TRBV18 combines with J gene TRBJ1-1; weak D call: TRBD1 (5 bases). The receptor was isolated from a person between 18 and 70 years old in good health. CDR3 loop: CASSPISGRIMNTEAFF. CDR3 nucleotides: TGTGCCAGCTCACCAATATCAGGGAGGATTATGAACACTGAAGCTTTCTTT. Looking up the rest from reference TRBV18 and TRBJ1-1 gives the full variable domain: NAGVMQNPRHLVRRRGQEARLRCSPMKGHSHVYWYRQLPEEGLKFMVYLQKENIIDESGMPKERFSAEFPKEGPSILRIQQVVRGDSAAYFCASSPISGRIMNTEAFFGQGTRLTVV.